This T cell receptor beta chain derives from a study of OX40 agonist ivuxolimab in advanced cancers. Broadly, across the study: The costimulatory receptor OX40 (CD134) was targeted by ivuxolimab, a fully human IgG2 agonistic monoclonal antibody. Intravenous ivuxolimab was administered to patients every 2 weeks at six dose levels: 0.01, 0.1, 0.3, 1.5, 3 and 10 mg/kg. Among the 52 dose-escalation patients, approximately 20 had hepatocellular carcinoma, about 15 melanoma, 9 renal cell carcinoma and 9 head and neck cancer. In the dose-escalation cohort, 82.7% of patients were male, and the mean age was approximately 55 years, with a range of roughly 20 to 80. Patients were allowed to have had prior anti-PD-1, anti-PD-L1 or anti-CTLA-4 therapy, and approximately 37% of the dose-escalation patients had been treated with checkpoint inhibitors. Partial responses occurred in three dose-escalation patients: two with cutaneous melanoma and one with hepatocellular carcinoma. Peripheral TCRbeta sequencing aimed to test whether ivuxolimab altered TCR sequence diversity and caused clonal T-cell expansion. The paper describes the monotherapy dose-escalation part (N = 52 patients) of the phase I trial of ivuxolimab. Overall results and qualifications from the work: Low levels of normalized T-cell clonal expansion were also shown by some nonresponding patients. In the 0.1-3.0 mg/kg groups, partial responders had among the lowest normalized peripheral clonal expansion, particularly in CD8+ T cells. The antigen specificity of the peripheral T cells that underwent clonal expansion was not determined. After ivuxolimab, CD8+ T cells had more expanded clones than CD4+ T cells on average. At doses of 0.1 to 3.0 mg/kg, clonal expansion of both CD4+ and CD8+ T cells in blood was seen between baseline and week 6.

The trial excluded patients who had a history of autoimmune disease or who were on systemic immunosuppression. Peripheral blood for TCR sequencing was collected from all dose cohorts at baseline, on cycle 4 day 1, and on cycle 7 day 1. The samples were drawn from a first-in-human, open-label, multicenter phase I dose-escalation trial of ivuxolimab. Adults with locally advanced or metastatic melanoma, renal cell carcinoma, hepatocellular carcinoma or head and neck squamous cell carcinoma were enrolled in the trial. Before TCR sequencing, CD4+ and CD8+ T cells were separately sorted from peripheral blood. Based on the germline V gene, the CDR1 and CDR2 sequences are MNHNS and SASEGT. CDR3 length: 15 amino acids, cysteine to phenylalanine. CDR3 DNA only is kept here, 45 bases in frame from base 1. The germline ends are 9 bases apart after V is trimmed by 2 bases and J by 1 base. Turning to this clone: It has no known antigen specificity. Per-base quality was not reported, and no clone a single base away is much larger than it.

To sequence the TCRbeta CDR3 region, genomic DNA was isolated from the sorted cells. TCRbeta CDR3 regions were sequenced using the immunoSEQ Assay. TCRdb took this table from immuneACCESS and kept in-frame rearrangements with V and J called. Such tables lack part of the clones; where checked against another copy, unresolved V genes explain under half of the gap, and the rest is unexplained. The sample contains tens of thousands of clones, 89% of them found a single time. Jointly, the top ten make up 18% of the sample. The receptor's source is an adult with an advanced solid tumor such as melanoma, head and neck, liver or kidney cancer. Here the sequenced sample was CD4+ or CD8+ T cells sorted from blood, taken in a trial of the OX40 agonist ivuxolimab. The rearranged segments are TRBV6-1 and TRBJ1-3, with no confident D gene call. Here is the DNA: TGTGCCAGCAGTGAATGGGGTTATTCTGGAAACACCATATATTTT. The translation is CASSEWGYSGNTIYF.